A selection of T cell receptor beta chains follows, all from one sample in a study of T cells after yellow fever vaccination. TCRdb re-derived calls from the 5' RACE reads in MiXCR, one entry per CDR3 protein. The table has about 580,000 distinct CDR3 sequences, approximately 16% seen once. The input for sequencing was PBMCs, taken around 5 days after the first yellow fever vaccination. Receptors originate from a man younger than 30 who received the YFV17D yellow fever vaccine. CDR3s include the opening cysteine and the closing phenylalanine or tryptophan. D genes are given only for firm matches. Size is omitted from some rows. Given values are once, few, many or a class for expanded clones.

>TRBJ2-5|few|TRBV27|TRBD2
CASSSLAGKIQETQYF
TGTGCCAGCAGTTCACTAGCGGGGAAAATTCAAGAGACCCAGTACTTC
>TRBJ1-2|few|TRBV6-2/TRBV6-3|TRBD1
CASIAIQGSYGYTF
TGTGCCAGCATCGCCATACAGGGGTCCTATGGCTACACCTTC
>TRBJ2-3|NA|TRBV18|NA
CASSPSGFADTQYF
TGTGCCAGCTCCCCATCGGGGTTCGCAGATACGCAGTATTTT
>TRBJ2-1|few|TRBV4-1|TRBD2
CASSQEAGSSYNEQFF
TGCGCCAGCAGCCAAGAAGCGGGGAGCTCCTACAATGAGCAGTTCTTC
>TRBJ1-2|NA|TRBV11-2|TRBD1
CASSLYRDRDPPGYGYTF
TGTGCCAGCAGCCTATATAGGGACAGGGATCCCCCTGGCTATGGCTACACCTTC
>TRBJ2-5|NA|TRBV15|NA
CATGRGSLQETQYF
TGTGCCACGGGACGAGGCAGCCTCCAAGAGACCCAGTACTTC
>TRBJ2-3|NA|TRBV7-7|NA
CASSAGTQDTQYF
TGTGCTAGCAGCGCCGGGACGCAAGATACGCAGTATTTT
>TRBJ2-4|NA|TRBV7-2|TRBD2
CASSLSRTSGGGQYF
TGTGCCAGCAGCTTATCCAGGACTAGCGGGGGGGGTCAGTACTTC
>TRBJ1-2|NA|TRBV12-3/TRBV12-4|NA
CASGGQGDAYGYTF
TGTGCCAGCGGCGGACAAGGGGACGCCTATGGCTACACCTTC
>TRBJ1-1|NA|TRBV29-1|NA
CSWGQGEAFF
TGCAGCTGGGGGCAGGGTGAAGCTTTCTTT
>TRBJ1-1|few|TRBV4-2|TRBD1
CASSQDFGDREAFF
TGTGCCAGCAGCCAAGATTTCGGAGACAGGGAGGCTTTCTTT
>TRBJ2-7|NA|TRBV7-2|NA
CASSLGVDLYEQYF
TGTGCCAGCAGCTTAGGGGTGGACCTCTACGAGCAGTACTTC
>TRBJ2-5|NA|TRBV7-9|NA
CASRTYSARGDGTQYF
TGTGCCAGCAGGACCTATTCGGCTCGTGGAGATGGGACCCAGTACTTC
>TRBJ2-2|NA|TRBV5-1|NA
CASPRGELFF
TGCGCCAGCCCCCGGGGGGAGCTGTTTTTT
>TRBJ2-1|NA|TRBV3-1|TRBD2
CASSRGLAGGSGEQFF
TGTGCCAGCAGCCGGGGACTAGCGGGGGGATCTGGTGAGCAGTTCTTC
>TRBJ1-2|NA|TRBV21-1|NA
CASSIGSHYGYTF
TGTGCCAGCAGCATTGGCAGTCACTATGGCTACACCTTC
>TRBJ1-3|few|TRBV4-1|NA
CASSQDQFQGVGNTIYF
TGCGCCAGCAGCCAAGATCAGTTCCAGGGCGTTGGAAACACCATATATTTT
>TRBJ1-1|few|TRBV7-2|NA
CASSQVTTTEAFF
TGTGCCAGCAGCCAGGTAACTACGACTGAAGCTTTCTTT
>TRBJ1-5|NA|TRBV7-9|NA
CASSLYRDGDQPQHF
TGTGCCAGCAGCTTATACAGGGATGGTGATCAGCCCCAGCATTTT
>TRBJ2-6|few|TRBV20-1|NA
CSARAANVLTF
TGCAGTGCTCGGGCGGCCAACGTCCTGACTTTC
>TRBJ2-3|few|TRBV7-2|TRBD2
CASSLERGSDTQYF
TGTGCCAGCAGCTTAGAGCGGGGTTCAGATACGCAGTATTTT
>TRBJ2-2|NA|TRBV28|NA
CASSKGPRGELFF
TGTGCCAGCAGTAAGGGACCCCGGGGGGAGCTGTTTTTT
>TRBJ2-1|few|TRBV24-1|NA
CATSDSSARYNEQFF
TGTGCCACCAGTGATAGTAGCGCTCGGTACAATGAGCAGTTCTTC